This T cell receptor beta chain was captured by sequencing in a study of blood T cell repertoires in COVID-19. Study details: Samples representing acute and convalescent COVID-19 were sourced from the United States, Italy and Spain. T cells, B-cell-depleted T cells, or PBMCs provided the cDNA or gDNA that served as material.

Trimming pared 4 bases from V and 6 bases from J, leaving 12 bases between. This CDR3 contains 13 residues. Germline values: CDR1 SNHLY, CDR2 FYNNEI. Under the authors' procedure: Amplification of reference gene primers provided the estimated nucleated cell counts. Generated by immunoSEQ multiplex PCR, the TCRdb table keeps only in-frame clones and is missing some. The DNA gave D and trimming, while V, J and clone size come from that table. The sample carries about 350,000 clones, about nine tenths recorded once. A Seattle source enrolled patients during active infection and followed them longitudinally.

What was sequenced was peripheral blood. This clonotype was obtained from a woman aged 65 to 85 with COVID-19, enrolled during active disease. The chain has TRBV2 and TRBJ1-1; no firm D call. This chain's CDR3 is CASSGRLRAEAFF. For the CDR3, the DNA is TGTGCCAGCAGTGGACGGCTACGGGCTGAAGCTTTCTTT. The full variable domain, its missing parts supplied by reference TRBV2 and TRBJ1-1, is EPEVTQTPSHQVTQMGQEVILRCVPISNHLYFYWYRQILGQKVEFLVSFYNNEISEKSEIFDDQFSVERPDGSNFTLKIRSTKLEDSAMYFCASSGRLRAEAFFGQGTRLTVV.